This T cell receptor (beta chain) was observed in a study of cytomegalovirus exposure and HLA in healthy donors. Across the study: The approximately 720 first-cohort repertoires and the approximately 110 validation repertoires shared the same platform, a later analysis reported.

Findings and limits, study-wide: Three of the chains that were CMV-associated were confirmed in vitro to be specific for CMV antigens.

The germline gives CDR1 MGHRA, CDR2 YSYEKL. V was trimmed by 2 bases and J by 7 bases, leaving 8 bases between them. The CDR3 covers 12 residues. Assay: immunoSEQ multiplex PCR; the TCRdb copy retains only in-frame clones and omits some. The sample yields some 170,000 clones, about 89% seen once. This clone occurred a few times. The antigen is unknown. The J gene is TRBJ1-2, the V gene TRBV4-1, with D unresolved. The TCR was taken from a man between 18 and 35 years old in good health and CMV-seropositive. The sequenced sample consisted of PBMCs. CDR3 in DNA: TGCGCCAGCAGCCAACTCCGGGGTGGCTACACCTTC. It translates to CASSQLRGGYTF.